The 28 T cell receptor beta chains below were found in one sample sequenced in a study of control samples from healthy donors and cancer patients. Profiling relied on immunoSEQ multiplex PCR, and the TCRdb table lists in-frame clones only, not all of them. The data show about 140,000 clones, 88% seen once. The specimen sequenced was blood. The origin of the receptors is a man between 18 and 29 years old in good health.

This chain's CDR3 is CASRVSYGNQPQHF. The CDR3 nucleotides are TGTGCCAGTAGGGTCAGTTACGGCAATCAGCCCCAGCATTTT. The V and J genes are TRBV19 and TRBJ1-5, with D unresolved. The CDR3 has 14 residues. The V and J ends lost 6 bases and 2 bases respectively, with 11 bases between them. CDR1 LNHDA and CDR2 SQIVND come from the germline V gene (reference sequence).

The rearrangement joins TRBV28 to TRBJ2-5, with D perhaps being TRBD1 or TRBD2 (6 bases each). The V gene's germline CDR1 is MDHEN and CDR2 SYDVKM. V was pared by 10 bases and J by 5 bases, with 26 bases between. The CDR3 covers 16 residues. CDR3 sequence: CATASMYRGLFETQYF. CDR3 DNA: TGTGCCACCGCATCGATGTACCGGGGGCTGTTCGAGACCCAGTACTTC.

This rearrangement joins TRBV3-1 (or the pseudogene TRBV3-2) to TRBJ2-7; a weak D match, TRBD2 (6 bases). This CDR3 contains 13 residues. The V and J ends lost 3 bases and 3 bases respectively, with 9 bases between them. Germline lookup yields CDR1 LGHDT and CDR2 YNNKEL (reference sequence). In DNA form, the CDR3 reads TGTGCCAGCAGCCACGGGGGAAACTACGAGCAGTACTTC. Its translation: CASSHGGNYEQYF.

The chain combines TRBV6-4 with TRBJ2-1; 11 positions match TRBD2. After removal of 4 bases from V and 10 bases from J, the junction contained 9 bases not matched to a gene. This CDR3 has 15 amino acids. From germline, CDR1 is MRHNA and CDR2 SNTAGT. CDR3 region: CASSATSGGGREQFF. The DNA for the CDR3 is TGTGCCAGCAGTGCAACTAGCGGGGGTGGCCGAGAGCAGTTCTTC.

The genes are TRBV7-3 and TRBJ2-7, with TRBD2 matching over 8 bases. The CDR3 spans 15 residues. J lost 5 bases, V lost 4 bases, and 10 bases had no gene match. The germline CDR1 and CDR2 sequences are SGHTA and FQGTGA. The CDR3 reads CASSSGTRGAHEQYF. The CDR3 coding sequence is TGTGCCAGCAGCTCCGGGACTAGGGGTGCACACGAGCAGTACTTC.

The chain carries TRBV6-6 and TRBJ1-5, with 9 bases aligning to TRBD1. This CDR3 region has 16 residues. V lost 3 bases, J lost 7 bases, and 10 bases stayed unmatched. Germline V gene sequence: CDR1 MNHNY, CDR2 SVGAGI (reference sequence). CDR3 loop: CASSYSGTGNYQPQHF. CDR3 in DNA: TGTGCCAGCAGTTATTCCGGGACAGGGAATTACCAGCCCCAGCATTTT.

This clone occurred once. The chain couples TRBV2 to TRBJ1-2, with D hard to call. CDR3 length: 12 residues. V lost 9 bases to trimming and J lost 4 bases, with 12 bases between them. Germline CDR1 is SNHLY and CDR2 is FYNNEI. In DNA, the CDR3 is TGTGCCAGTAGAACAGCCACCTATGGCTACACCTTC. Amino acids: CASRTATYGYTF.

This CDR3 reads CASASGPVKYF. The CDR3 DNA follows: TGTGCCAGCGCGAGCGGACCGGTGAAGTACTTC. This chain joins TRBV12-3 or TRBV12-4 and TRBJ2-4, with a weak D call TRBD2 (5 bases). This CDR3 comprises 11 residues. Between the trimmed V and J ends, which lost 8 bases and 14 bases, there was a span of 16 bases.

The CDR3 protein is CASSLIGGTYEQYF. CDR3 coding DNA: TGCGCCAGCAGCTTGATTGGAGGGACCTACGAGCAGTACTTC. The chain recombines TRBV5-1 with TRBJ2-7; tentatively, D is TRBD2 (6 bases). CDR3 size: 14 residues. The ends were cut back, 1 base at V and 2 bases at J, with 10 bases in the middle. Germline-derived CDR1 and CDR2 are SGHRS and YFSETQ.

The rearrangement uses TRBV25-1 and TRBJ2-7; 10 bases map to TRBD2. V lost 3 bases, J lost 1 base, and 3 bases stayed unmatched. CDR3 length: 15 amino acids. Germline V gene sequence: CDR1 MGHDK, CDR2 SYGVNS. In DNA, the CDR3 is TGTGCCAGCAGTGACTCAGCGGGGGGGTCCTACGAGCAGTACTTC. Translation: CASSDSAGGSYEQYF.

Comments on this clone: The sample has other DNA sequences that encode this CDR3 too. V gene TRBV4-3 combines with J gene TRBJ2-3; D uncertain. Germline loops: CDR1 LGHNA, CDR2 YSLEER. CDR3 size: 14 residues. Trimming pared 0 bases from V and 2 bases from J, leaving 6 bases between. The CDR3 here is CASSQDYSTDTQYF. The CDR3 nucleotides are TGCGCCAGCAGCCAAGACTACTCCACAGATACGCAGTATTTT.

The rearrangement uses TRBV5-4 and TRBJ2-7; D uncertain. V gave up 0 bases and J gave up 0 bases, with 7 bases separating them. CDR3 length: 14 residues. Looked up from germline, CDR1 is SGHNT and CDR2 is YYREEE (reference sequence). CDR3 nucleotides: TGTGCCAGCAGCTTGGCTGGGGTCTCCTACGAGCAGTACTTC. This codes for CASSLAGVSYEQYF.

This clone has just a few counts. V and J are TRBV18 and TRBJ1-5, with 8 bases that match TRBD1. The CDR3 runs 13 residues. Trimming at V came to 3 bases and at J to 5 bases, leaving 0 bases not matched to a gene. Germline V gene lookup returns CDR1 KGHSH and CDR2 LQKENI. For the CDR3, the DNA is TGTGCCAGCTCACCGACAGGGGATCAGCCCCAGCATTTT. The encoded protein is CASSPTGDQPQHF.

The chain employs TRBV7-6 and TRBJ2-1; 11 positions match TRBD2. This CDR3 region has 15 residues. J gave up 3 bases and V 5 bases, and 3 bases lay outside the gene matches. CDR1 is SGHVS, CDR2 FNYEAQ, per germline. The CDR3 is CASSEGLAVYNEQFF. For the CDR3, the DNA is TGTGCCAGCAGCGAGGGACTAGCGGTCTACAATGAGCAGTTCTTC.

This clone was found once. V and J are TRBV7-2 and TRBJ1-3; maybe TRBD1 (5 bases). The V gene's germline CDR1 is SGHTA and CDR2 FQGNSA. V lost 7 bases and J lost 4, with 23 bases in between. The CDR3 has 17 residues. The CDR3: CASTRNQGGVLGNTIYF. In DNA form, the CDR3 reads TGTGCCAGCACCCGAAACCAGGGTGGGGTTTTGGGAAACACCATATATTTT.

The rearrangement joins TRBV4-1 to TRBJ1-3; a possible D gene is TRBD1 (6 bases). Germline loops: CDR1 MGHRA, CDR2 YSYEKL. Trimming shortened V by 0 bases and J by 0 bases, and 12 bases separated the two germline ends. The CDR3 has 17 amino acids. This CDR3 is CASSQEVQGTSGNTIYF. The CDR3 bases are TGCGCCAGCAGCCAAGAGGTCCAGGGGACCTCTGGAAACACCATATATTTT.

CDR3 in amino acids: CASSYSGESYNEQFF. The CDR3 bases are TGTGCCAGCAGTTACTCGGGGGAATCCTACAATGAGCAGTTCTTC. The gene calls are TRBV6-6 and TRBJ2-1; either TRBD1 or TRBD2 may supply D (5 bases each). Per the germline V gene, CDR1 is MNHNY and CDR2 is SVGAGI (reference sequence). Trimming pared 0 bases from V and 1 base from J, leaving 7 bases between. This CDR3 is 15 amino acids long.

The chain recombines TRBV5-1 with TRBJ1-2, with 7 positions matching TRBD1. The ends lost 4 bases at V and 7 bases at J; junction bases unmatched: 13. The CDR3 spans 15 residues. CDR1 and CDR2 from the germline V gene are SGHRS and YFSETQ. The CDR3: CASSPTLQGRTGYTF. As DNA, the CDR3 is TGCGCCAGCAGCCCAACTCTACAGGGGCGGACTGGCTACACCTTC.

The chain is built from TRBV6-2 or TRBV6-3 and TRBJ2-5; unclear D gene. Between the trimmed V and J ends, which lost 5 bases and 2 bases, there was a span of 15 bases. The CDR3 contains 15 residues. Germline CDR1 is MNHEY and CDR2 is SVGEGT. The CDR3 spells CASSLTVAVQETQYF. The CDR3 region has the DNA TGTGCCAGCAGTCTTACCGTGGCGGTTCAAGAGACCCAGTACTTC.

The V call is TRBV7-2, the J call TRBJ2-3; D is unclear. This CDR3 region has 13 residues. Germline loops: CDR1 SGHTA, CDR2 FQGNSA. V was trimmed by 7 bases and J by 6 bases, leaving 14 bases between them. The CDR3 protein is CASTRGRVDTQYF. The CDR3 region has the DNA TGTGCCAGCACCAGAGGTCGCGTGGATACGCAGTATTTT.

The chain recombines TRBV19 with TRBJ2-3; tentative D call: TRBD2 (6 bases). This CDR3 region has 12 residues. Germline lookup yields CDR1 LNHDA and CDR2 SQIVND (reference sequence). Trimming pared 5 bases from V and 13 bases from J, leaving 16 bases between. The CDR3 bases are TGTGCCAGTAGTTCGACTGGGGGGAAGAAGTATTTT. It translates to CASSSTGGKKYF.

The J gene is TRBJ2-3, the V gene TRBV28; 9 nucleotides match TRBD2. This CDR3 has 15 amino acids. Germline-derived CDR1 and CDR2 are MDHEN and SYDVKM. With V trimmed by 2 bases and J by 4 bases, 4 bases remained unmatched. The CDR3 sequence is CASSLMRGGPDTQYF. The CDR3 region has the DNA TGTGCCAGCAGTTTAATGCGGGGGGGTCCAGATACGCAGTATTTT.

The rearrangement joins TRBV10-3 to TRBJ2-6, with D perhaps TRBD1 or TRBD2 (5 bases each). Trimming pared 4 bases from V and 4 bases from J, leaving 14 bases between. The CDR3 extends over 16 amino acids. CDR1 ENHRY and CDR2 SYGVKD come from the germline V gene. Here the CDR3 DNA reads TGTGCCATCAGTGGGACCCGACAGCGGGGGGCCAACGTCCTGACTTTC. This gives the protein CAISGTRQRGANVLTF.

The sample holds a few counts of this clone. V usage is TRBV19 and J usage is TRBJ1-2, with 9 bases aligning to TRBD1. Trimming removed 5 bases from V and 6 bases from J; junction bases left unmatched: 7. From germline, CDR1 is LNHDA and CDR2 SQIVND (reference sequence). This CDR3 region has 14 residues. The CDR3 nucleotides read TGTGCCAGTAGTCACGACAGGGGGTCAGATGGCTACACCTTC. Encoded protein: CASSHDRGSDGYTF.

The chain employs TRBV9 and TRBJ2-3; 7 nucleotides line up with TRBD2. Germline CDR1 is SGDLS and CDR2 is YYNGEE. V gave up 2 bases and J gave up 0 bases; unmatched junction bases: 0. CDR3 length equals 14 residues. The CDR3 reads CASSVSGSTDTQYF. CDR3 nucleotides: TGTGCCAGCAGCGTTAGCGGGAGCACAGATACGCAGTATTTT.

This clone has just one count. This chain connects TRBV5-8 to TRBJ1-4; a weak D match, TRBD1 (5 bases). The CDR3 is 15 amino acids. Germline V CDR1 and CDR2: SGHTS, YDEGEE. Trimming shortened V by 4 bases and J by 4 bases, and 14 bases separated the two germline ends. The CDR3 region has the DNA TGTGCCAGCAGCGACAAGGGACTGAGTAATGAAAAACTGTTTTTT. This encodes CASSDKGLSNEKLFF. The whole variable domain, filled in from reference TRBV5-8 and TRBJ1-4, reads EAGVTQSPTHLIKTRGQQATLRCSPISGHTSVYWYQQALGLGLQFLLWYDEGEERNRGNFPPRFSGRQFPNYSSELNVNALELEDSALYLCASSDKGLSNEKLFFGSGTQLSVL.

The CDR3 DNA sequence: TGTGCCAGCAGCCAAGAGGGGTTTAACTATGGCTACACCTTC. Translation: CASSQEGFNYGYTF. The rearrangement uses TRBV4-2 and TRBJ1-2; unclear D gene. This CDR3 contains 14 residues. The germline gives CDR1 LGHNA, CDR2 YNFKEQ. The germline V and J ends were trimmed by 0 bases and 1 base, with 6 bases remaining between them.

This clone appeared once. The CDR3 sequence: CASSHPVREENTEAFF. CDR3 bases: TGCGCCAGCAGTCACCCCGTTAGGGAGGAGAACACTGAAGCTTTCTTT. The chain employs TRBV23-1 and TRBJ1-1; D not certain. TRBV23-1 is an open reading frame whose function is uncertain. Trimming removed 3 bases from V and 1 base from J, with 15 bases in between. There are 16 residues in the CDR3.